This entry lists 18 T cell receptor beta chains sequenced from one sample in a study of blood T cell repertoires in COVID-19. Method: immunoSEQ multiplex PCR; TCRdb's copy keeps in-frame clones and lacks some. The table includes some 59,000 clones, roughly nine tenths detected once. The source material was peripheral blood. These receptors all stem from a man in his 60s with acute or convalescent COVID-19.

J is TRBJ2-2 and V is TRBV3-1 (or the pseudogene TRBV3-2), with D perhaps TRBD1 (7 bases). There are 14 residues in the CDR3. Trimming removed 6 bases at V and 6 bases at J, with 14 bases between. Germline assignment: CDR1 LGHDT and CDR2 YNNKEL (reference sequence). CDR3 residues: CASRAGGNSGELFF. In DNA form, the CDR3 reads TGTGCCAGCAGGGCAGGGGGGAATTCCGGGGAGCTGTTTTTT.

The chain is built from TRBV5-1 and TRBJ2-1; 9 nucleotides align to TRBD1. Germline assignment: CDR1 SGHRS and CDR2 YFSETQ. V shed 6 bases, J shed 5 bases, and the junction held 9 bases outside the gene matches. The CDR3 is 15 residues long. In DNA, the CDR3 is TGCGCCAGCATCGACTTTGGGACAGGGAACAATGAGCAGTTCTTC. It encodes CASIDFGTGNNEQFF. Together with reference TRBV5-1 and TRBJ2-1, the CDR3 gives the full variable domain: KAGVTQTPRYLIKTRGQQVTLSCSPISGHRSVSWYQQTPGQGLQFLFEYFSETQRNKGNFPGRFSGRQFSNSRSEMNVSTLELGDSALYLCASIDFGTGNNEQFFGPGTRLTVL.

V is TRBV28 and J is TRBJ1-3; 8 bases map to TRBD1. The CDR3 consists of 14 residues. CDR1 is MDHEN, CDR2 SYDVKM, per germline. Trimming at V came to 7 bases and at J to 2 bases, leaving 4 bases not matched to a gene. The CDR3 sequence is CASTLQGAGNTIYF. For the CDR3, the DNA is TGTGCCAGCACCCTACAGGGGGCTGGAAACACCATATATTTT.

V usage is TRBV30 and J usage is TRBJ2-7, with TRBD2 identical over 7 bases. The J segment lost 2 bases and the V segment lost 0 bases, leaving 7 bases of the junction unmatched. The CDR3 sequence is 15 residues long. Germline V gene sequence: CDR1 GTSNPN, CDR2 SVGIG (reference sequence). The CDR3 region is CAWSVMGGKAYEQYF. In nucleotides, the CDR3 is TGTGCCTGGAGTGTTATGGGGGGGAAGGCCTACGAGCAGTACTTC.

The chain joins TRBV3-1 (or the pseudogene TRBV3-2) to TRBJ1-4, with D possibly TRBD1 on 6 matching bases. This CDR3 is built from 15 residues. Germline V CDR1 and CDR2: LGHDT, YNNKEL (reference sequence). Trimming pared 2 bases from V and 2 bases from J, leaving 9 bases between. The CDR3 region has the DNA TGTGCCAGCAGCCAATTGGGGGCGACTAATGAAAAACTGTTTTTT. Its protein product is CASSQLGATNEKLFF.

V usage is TRBV25-1 and J usage is TRBJ1-2, with D possibly TRBD1 on 6 matching bases. Germline CDR1 reads MGHDK; CDR2 reads SYGVNS. The V and J ends lost 6 bases and 6 bases respectively, with 17 bases between them. The CDR3 extends over 14 amino acids. The CDR3 spells CASRPNRDIHGYTF. The CDR3 DNA reads as TGTGCCAGCAGACCAAACCGGGACATCCATGGCTACACCTTC.

The chain joins TRBV5-4 to TRBJ1-4; 7 bases map to TRBD1. Germline V gene data show CDR1 as SGHNT and CDR2 as YYREEE (reference sequence). The trim removed 4 bases at V and 3 bases at J, leaving 6 bases unmatched. The CDR3 totals 15 residues. The CDR3 region is CASSDDREANEKLFF. As DNA, the CDR3 is TGTGCCAGCAGCGACGACAGGGAGGCTAATGAAAAACTGTTTTTT. Full variable domain (outside the CDR3, taken from reference TRBV5-4 and TRBJ1-4): ETGVTQSPTHLIKTRGQQVTLRCSSQSGHNTVSWYQQALGQGPQFIFQYYREEENGRGNFPPRFSGLQFPNYSSELNVNALELDDSALYLCASSDDREANEKLFFGSGTQLSVL.

The chain's CDR3 is CASGTPNSPLHF. CDR3 bases: TGTGCCAGTGGGACACCTAATTCACCCCTCCACTTT. The chain employs TRBV12-3 or TRBV12-4 and TRBJ1-6, with D maybe TRBD1 (6 bases). V lost 9 bases and J 6 bases, leaving 9 bases between the germline ends. The CDR3 is 12 amino acids.

The chain combines TRBV6-5 with TRBJ2-5, with 9 bases that match TRBD1. Germline CDR1 MNHEY, CDR2 SVGAGI. The CDR3 is made up of 13 amino acids. The V and J ends lost 9 bases and 6 bases, in that order; junction bases with no gene match: 8. Here the CDR3 DNA reads TGTGCCAGTAGCCGGGACAGGGAACAGACCCAGTACTTC. It translates to CASSRDREQTQYF.

The rearrangement links TRBV20-1 to TRBJ1-4, with a tentative D call TRBD1 (5 bases). V lost 2 bases and J lost 7, with 5 bases in between. The CDR3 is made up of 11 amino acids. CDR1 and CDR2 from the germline V gene are DFQATT and SNEGSKA (reference sequence). CDR3: CSARQGEKLFF. The CDR3 nucleotides are TGCAGTGCTAGACAGGGTGAAAAACTGTTTTTT.

This chain connects TRBV13 to TRBJ2-1; TRBD2 matches 10 bases. The CDR3 covers 14 residues. The germline gives CDR1 PRHDT, CDR2 FYEKMQ (reference sequence). The V gene end was trimmed by 1 base and the J gene end by 7 bases; junction bases not matched to a gene: 1. The CDR3: CASSLASGGNEQFF. The CDR3 DNA follows: TGTGCCAGCAGCTTAGCTAGCGGGGGTAATGAGCAGTTCTTC.

The chain links TRBV19 to TRBJ2-1, with a tentative D call TRBD1 (5 bases). Germline loops: CDR1 LNHDA, CDR2 SQIVND (reference sequence). The CDR3 has 11 residues. The V end was cut by 8 bases, the J end by 7 bases, with 9 bases between. The CDR3, as DNA: TGTGCCAGTTACAGGTCTAATGAGCAGTTCTTC. Translated, it gives CASYRSNEQFF.

The chain links TRBV7-2 to TRBJ2-7, with 9 bases aligning to TRBD1. This CDR3 has 14 residues. The germline V gene encodes CDR1 SGHTA and CDR2 FQGNSA. V lost 5 bases to trimming and J lost 1 base; unmatched junction nucleotides: 3. The CDR3 is CASSRTGVSYEQYF. Written as DNA, the CDR3 is TGTGCCAGCAGCCGGACAGGGGTTTCCTACGAGCAGTACTTC. The entire variable domain, with the rest obtained from reference TRBV7-2 and TRBJ2-7, is as follows: GAGVSQSPSNKVTEKGKDVELRCDPISGHTALYWYRQSLGQGLEFLIYFQGNSAPDKSGLPSDRFSAERTGGSVSTLTIQRTQQEDSAVYLCASSRTGVSYEQYFGPGTRLTVT.

The genes are TRBV7-3 and TRBJ1-1; D gene unclear. With 0 bases removed from V and 1 base from J, the gap between germline ends came to 6 bases. CDR3 length: 14 residues. CDR1 is SGHTA, CDR2 FQGTGA, per germline. CDR3 residues: CASSLTGRNTEAFF. Here the CDR3 DNA reads TGTGCCAGCAGCTTAACCGGGAGGAACACTGAAGCTTTCTTT.

V and J are TRBV2 and TRBJ1-5; TRBD1 aligns across 10 bases. Germline CDR1 and CDR2: SNHLY and FYNNEI. This CDR3 has 15 amino acids. Trimming took 7 bases from V and 7 from J; bases not matched to a gene: 10. The CDR3 DNA reads as TGTGCCAGCACTCGACAGGGGGCGGGAGGACAGCCCCAGCATTTT. This encodes CASTRQGAGGQPQHF.

V is TRBV15 and J is TRBJ1-5; possibly TRBD1 for D (5 bases). The germline V gene has CDR1 LNHNV and CDR2 YYDKDF (reference sequence). This CDR3 has 15 amino acids. With 0 bases removed from V and 7 bases from J, the gap between germline ends came to 13 bases. Here the CDR3 DNA reads TGTGCCACCAGCAGAGATTGGGGGGGTCGGCAGCCCCAGCATTTT. It is translated as CATSRDWGGRQPQHF.

V gene TRBV13 combines with J gene TRBJ2-3; possible D gene TRBD2, 5 bases. The V end was cut by 2 bases, the J end by 4 bases, with 10 bases between. Germline V gene sequence: CDR1 PRHDT, CDR2 FYEKMQ (reference sequence). This CDR3 region has 14 residues. CDR3 coding DNA: TGTGCCAGCAGCTTATTAGGTAGCGCAGATACGCAGTATTTT. This translates into CASSLLGSADTQYF.

This chain links TRBV9 with TRBJ2-5, with TRBD2 identical over 12 bases. This CDR3 region has 16 residues. The V and J ends lost 2 bases and 5 bases, in that order; junction bases with no gene match: 7. Germline V CDR1 and CDR2: SGDLS, YYNGEE. DNA for the CDR3: TGTGCCAGCAGCGTGACTAGCGGGGGCGAGGAGGAGACCCAGTACTTC. It translates to CASSVTSGGEEETQYF.